One sample yielded the 27 T cell receptor beta chains listed below, sequenced in a study of radiotherapy plus CTLA-4 blockade in lung cancer. The table came from immunoSEQ multiplex PCR; TCRdb's copy has only in-frame clones and leaves some out. The data show 55,000 or so clones, roughly four fifths seen once. Material: peripheral blood, obtained from a patient treated with radiotherapy plus ipilimumab. The receptors originated from a human donor with non-small cell lung cancer whose response to radiotherapy plus ipilimumab could not be evaluated.

The gene calls are TRBV11-2 and TRBJ1-3; D gene unclear. The CDR3 has 14 residues. Trimming stripped 6 bases from V and 0 bases from J, with 9 bases between. Germline assignment: CDR1 SGHAT and CDR2 FQNNGV. CDR3 amino acids: CASRFGVSGNTIYF. The CDR3 coding sequence is TGTGCCAGCAGGTTTGGAGTCTCTGGAAACACCATATATTTT.

The rearrangement links TRBV7-9 to TRBJ2-5; maybe TRBD2 (6 bases). The CDR3 totals 16 residues. Trimming shortened V by 2 bases and J by 5 bases, and 18 bases separated the two germline ends. Per germline, CDR1 SEHNR and CDR2 FQNEAQ (reference sequence). The CDR3 protein is CASSLLGRRDGETQYF. CDR3 sequence (DNA): TGTGCCAGCAGCTTATTGGGGCGGCGGGATGGGGAGACCCAGTACTTC.

The chain couples TRBV4-2 to TRBJ2-1, with 8 bases aligning to TRBD2. CDR1 LGHNA and CDR2 YNFKEQ come from the germline V gene. The CDR3 is 14 residues long. V dropped 1 base and J dropped 8; count of bases not matched to a gene: 4. CDR3 bases: TGTGCCAGCAGCCAAGGAACGGGGGGGGATGAGCAGTTCTTC. This gives the protein CASSQGTGGDEQFF.

J is TRBJ1-1 and V is TRBV28; maybe TRBD1 (5 bases). This CDR3 has 15 residues. V lost 5 bases to trimming and J lost 2 bases, with 15 bases between them. Germline V gene data show CDR1 as MDHEN and CDR2 as SYDVKM. CDR3 bases: TGTGCCAGCAGTCTAAGGGGAGGGAGTAACACTGAAGCTTTCTTT. Residues: CASSLRGGSNTEAFF.

The chain employs TRBV6-5 and TRBJ1-3, with a weak D call TRBD1 (6 bases). V was cut by 6 bases and J by 7 bases, with 16 bases left in between. This CDR3 comprises 14 residues. Germline values: CDR1 MNHEY, CDR2 SVGAGI. CDR3 loop: CASRTTGSWNTIYF. The CDR3 coding sequence is TGTGCCAGCAGGACAACAGGGAGTTGGAACACCATATATTTT.

The chain employs TRBV27 and TRBJ1-1; the match to TRBD1 covers 7 bases. With 2 bases clipped from V and 1 base from J, the junction kept 4 bases outside the gene matches. Germline V lookup: CDR1 MNHEY, CDR2 SMNVEV (reference sequence). The CDR3 extends over 15 amino acids. CDR3 loop: CASSLAAGGNTEAFF. CDR3 coding DNA: TGTGCCAGCAGTTTAGCGGCAGGGGGGAACACTGAAGCTTTCTTT.

This clone has only one observation. The V and J genes are TRBV5-6 and TRBJ2-3; D remains unclear. The CDR3 length is 14 residues. The V and J ends lost 0 bases and 2 bases respectively, with 7 bases between them. The germline CDR1 and CDR2 sequences are SGHDT and YYEEEE. The CDR3 DNA sequence: TGTGCCAGCAGCTTGGCGTCTTTCACAGATACGCAGTATTTT. As protein: CASSLASFTDTQYF.

The V and J genes are TRBV7-2 and TRBJ2-1; D might be TRBD2 (6 bases). Germline CDR1 reads SGHTA; CDR2 reads FQGNSA. V was pared by 5 bases and J by 0 bases, with 14 bases between. CDR3 length: 16 residues. The CDR3 is CASSPPGTPSYNEQFF. Here the CDR3 DNA reads TGTGCCAGCAGCCCCCCCGGGACTCCCTCCTACAATGAGCAGTTCTTC. Together with reference TRBV7-2 and TRBJ2-1, the CDR3 gives the full variable domain: GAGVSQSPSNKVTEKGKDVELRCDPISGHTALYWYRQSLGQGLEFLIYFQGNSAPDKSGLPSDRFSAERTGGSVSTLTIQRTQQEDSAVYLCASSPPGTPSYNEQFFGPGTRLTVL.

The table lists this clone with a count of one. This chain joins TRBV10-2 and TRBJ2-2; 7 bases map to TRBD1. This CDR3 is 17 amino acids long. Germline values: CDR1 WSHSY, CDR2 SAAADI. V gave up 7 bases and J gave up 0 bases; unmatched junction bases: 11. CDR3 in amino acids: CASTRDREHPNTGELFF. Written as DNA, the CDR3 is TGCGCCAGCACCAGAGACAGGGAACACCCGAACACCGGGGAGCTGTTTTTT.

V gene TRBV5-1 combines with J gene TRBJ2-2; 10 bases line up with TRBD1. From germline, CDR1 is SGHRS and CDR2 YFSETQ. V gave up 5 bases and J gave up 4 bases; unmatched junction bases: 2. There are 14 residues in the CDR3. The CDR3 reads CASRGTGATGELFF. CDR3 DNA sequence: TGCGCCAGCAGGGGGACAGGGGCCACCGGGGAGCTGTTTTTT.

This clone was seen only once. The chain carries TRBV4-3 and TRBJ1-2, with 7 bases that match TRBD1. Germline trimming cut 0 bases from V and 7 bases from J; bases unmatched to any gene: 14. Germline V gene data show CDR1 as LGHNA and CDR2 as YSLEER. The CDR3 loop spans 17 amino acids. CDR3 in amino acids: CASSQDWAGQSGGGYTF. Here the CDR3 DNA reads TGCGCCAGCAGCCAAGATTGGGCGGGACAGTCAGGGGGTGGCTACACCTTC.

This CDR3 reads CASSPRASGGYTQYF. The CDR3 DNA reads TGTGCCAGCAGCCCCCGGGCTAGCGGGGGGTATACGCAGTATTTT. The chain joins TRBV7-2 to TRBJ2-3; 11 positions agree with TRBD2. This CDR3 region has 15 residues. CDR1 and CDR2 (germline): SGHTA, FQGNSA. The J segment lost 7 bases and the V segment lost 5 bases, leaving 8 bases of the junction unmatched.

The J gene is TRBJ2-7, the V gene TRBV11-3, with 7 bases lining up with TRBD1. Germline CDR1 and CDR2: SGHNT and YENEEA. This CDR3 has 14 residues. V shed 4 bases, J shed 5 bases, and the junction held 8 bases outside the gene matches. The CDR3 DNA follows: TGTGCCAGCAGCTCCATAAGGACAGGTGACGAGCAGTACTTC. This sequence encodes CASSSIRTGDEQYF.

In nucleotides, the CDR3 is TGTGCCAGCAGCTCCAGGACTCGATACGAGCAGTACTTC. Translated, it gives CASSSRTRYEQYF. The chain combines TRBV7-2 with TRBJ2-7; TRBD2 might be the D (5 bases). CDR3 length: 13 residues. The ends were cut back, 4 bases at V and 4 bases at J, with 11 bases in the middle. Germline CDR1 is SGHTA and CDR2 is FQGNSA.

V gene TRBV30 combines with J gene TRBJ2-3, with a weak D call TRBD2 (6 bases). Germline V gives CDR1 GTSNPN, CDR2 SVGIG (reference sequence). The germline V and J ends were trimmed by 2 bases and 5 bases, with 17 bases remaining between them. There are 15 residues in the CDR3. The CDR3 DNA follows: TGTGCCTGGAGTAAGGGTGGGGGGATTATAGATACGCAGTATTTT. This codes for CAWSKGGGIIDTQYF. Complete variable domain (other parts from reference TRBV30 and TRBJ2-3): SQTIHQWPATLVQPVGSPLSLECTVEGTSNPNLYWYRQAAGRGLQLLFYSVGIGQISSEVPQNLSASRPQDRQFILSSKKLLLSDSGFYLCAWSKGGGIIDTQYFGPGTRLTVL.

This clone was detected only once. The V gene is TRBV4-3, the J gene TRBJ2-3; 8 positions match TRBD1. V lost 4 bases and J lost 6; bases outside the gene matches: 6. Germline CDR1 is LGHNA and CDR2 is YSLEER. CDR3 length: 14 amino acids. The CDR3 here is CASSPRQGHDTQYF. Written as DNA, the CDR3 is TGCGCCAGCAGCCCTAGACAGGGGCACGATACGCAGTATTTT.

This rearrangement joins TRBV7-8 to TRBJ2-4; D might be TRBD1 (6 bases). V dropped 5 bases and J dropped 1 base, with 21 bases sitting between them. Per germline, CDR1 SGHVS and CDR2 FQNEAQ. The CDR3 extends over 18 amino acids. In DNA, the CDR3 is TGTGCCAGCAGCCCAACAGGAGACGACAGGAGCGCCAAAAACATTCAGTACTTC. It is translated as CASSPTGDDRSAKNIQYF.

This sequence joins TRBV5-6 and TRBJ2-5, with a weak D call TRBD2 (6 bases). Germline values: CDR1 SGHDT, CDR2 YYEEEE. Trimming pared 4 bases from V and 3 bases from J, leaving 25 bases between. This CDR3 has 18 amino acids. The chain's CDR3 is CASSRRGTSRLPEETQYF. For the CDR3, the DNA is TGTGCCAGCAGCCGCCGGGGGACTTCGAGACTCCCCGAAGAGACCCAGTACTTC.

The V gene is TRBV6-6, the J gene TRBJ2-7, with 13 positions matching TRBD2. With V trimmed by 5 bases and J by 4 bases, 5 bases remained unmatched. Germline V CDR1 and CDR2: MNHNY, SVGAGI (reference sequence). This CDR3 is 15 amino acids long. The chain's CDR3 is CASSLGLAGKYEQYF. The CDR3 DNA is TGTGCCAGCAGTCTGGGACTAGCGGGGAAATACGAGCAGTACTTC.

By sample share, this clone is large. The genes are TRBV5-6 and TRBJ2-5; 12 nucleotides match TRBD1. From germline, CDR1 is SGHDT and CDR2 YYEEEE. This CDR3 spans 16 amino acids. V was pared by 1 base and J by 3 bases, with 4 bases of the junction left unmatched. In nucleotides, the CDR3 is TGTGCCAGCAGCTTGCCGGGACAGGGGGCTAAAGAGACCCAGTACTTC. Its protein product is CASSLPGQGAKETQYF.

J is TRBJ2-5 and V is TRBV7-2, with TRBD2 matching over 10 bases. CDR3 length: 15 amino acids. Per the germline V gene, CDR1 is SGHTA and CDR2 is FQGNSA. Trimming removed 5 bases from V and 1 base from J; junction bases left unmatched: 4. CDR3 bases: TGTGCCAGCAGCCGTAGCGGGGGGTCCCAAGAGACCCAGTACTTC. It codes for CASSRSGGSQETQYF.

CDR3 in DNA: TGTGCCAGCAGTAGGACTAGCGGGATCGACAATGAGCAGTTCTTC. Its protein is CASSRTSGIDNEQFF. The genes are TRBV7-2 and TRBJ2-1, with 12 bases fitting TRBD2. The CDR3 covers 15 residues. V lost 6 bases to trimming and J lost 5 bases; unmatched junction nucleotides: 5. Germline V gene data show CDR1 as SGHTA and CDR2 as FQGNSA.

This clone was detected a few times. The chain carries TRBV5-6 and TRBJ1-1, with D perhaps TRBD1 (6 bases). Deletions cut 0 bases from V and 5 bases from J, with 14 bases between. The CDR3 has 15 residues. Germline lookup yields CDR1 SGHDT and CDR2 YYEEEE. The CDR3 protein is CASSLDGGLRTEAFF. CDR3 in DNA: TGTGCCAGCAGCTTGGATGGGGGCTTGAGGACTGAAGCTTTCTTT. The entire variable domain, with the rest obtained from reference TRBV5-6 and TRBJ1-1, is as follows: DAGVTQSPTHLIKTRGQQVTLRCSPKSGHDTVSWYQQALGQGPQFIFQYYEEEERQRGNFPDRFSGHQFPNYSSELNVNALLLGDSALYLCASSLDGGLRTEAFFGQGTRLTVV.

In this sample, this clone turned up once. The chain couples TRBV25-1 to TRBJ2-1; TRBD2 matches 8 bases. CDR3 size: 15 residues. Germline V gives CDR1 MGHDK, CDR2 SYGVNS. Trimming at V came to 2 bases and at J to 2 bases, leaving 2 bases not matched to a gene. Here the CDR3 reads CASSEPGLAYNEQFF. The DNA for the CDR3 is TGTGCCAGCAGTGAACCGGGACTAGCCTACAATGAGCAGTTCTTC.

The chain links TRBV5-4 to TRBJ1-1; TRBD1 is a possible D gene (5 bases). The germline CDR1 and CDR2 sequences are SGHNT and YYREEE (reference sequence). The V and J ends lost 3 bases and 5 bases respectively, with 17 bases between them. CDR3 size: 15 residues. The CDR3 DNA is TGTGCCAGCAGCTGGGGCTCAGATTTCGCGACTGAAGCTTTCTTT. It codes for CASSWGSDFATEAFF.

The chain links TRBV7-2 to TRBJ1-5, with 10 positions matching TRBD1. CDR1 is SGHTA and CDR2 is FQGNSA in the germline V gene. This CDR3 has 16 residues. Trimming at V came to 6 bases and at J to 2 bases, leaving 7 bases not matched to a gene. CDR3 residues: CASSPTGGIGNQPQHF. CDR3 nucleotides: TGTGCCAGCAGTCCGACAGGGGGCATTGGCAATCAGCCCCAGCATTTT. Combining the CDR3 with reference TRBV7-2 and TRBJ1-5 gives the whole variable domain GAGVSQSPSNKVTEKGKDVELRCDPISGHTALYWYRQSLGQGLEFLIYFQGNSAPDKSGLPSDRFSAERTGGSVSTLTIQRTQQEDSAVYLCASSPTGGIGNQPQHFGDGTRLSIL.

This clone came up once. CDR3 residues: CASSILTGPGNTIYF. CDR3 coding DNA: TGTGCCAGCAGCATTCTTACAGGGCCTGGAAACACCATATATTTT. The V call is TRBV11-2, the J call TRBJ1-3; possible D gene TRBD1, 6 bases. V lost 5 bases, J lost 2 bases, and 13 bases lay in between. This CDR3 is 15 amino acids long. Germline CDR1 SGHAT, CDR2 FQNNGV.